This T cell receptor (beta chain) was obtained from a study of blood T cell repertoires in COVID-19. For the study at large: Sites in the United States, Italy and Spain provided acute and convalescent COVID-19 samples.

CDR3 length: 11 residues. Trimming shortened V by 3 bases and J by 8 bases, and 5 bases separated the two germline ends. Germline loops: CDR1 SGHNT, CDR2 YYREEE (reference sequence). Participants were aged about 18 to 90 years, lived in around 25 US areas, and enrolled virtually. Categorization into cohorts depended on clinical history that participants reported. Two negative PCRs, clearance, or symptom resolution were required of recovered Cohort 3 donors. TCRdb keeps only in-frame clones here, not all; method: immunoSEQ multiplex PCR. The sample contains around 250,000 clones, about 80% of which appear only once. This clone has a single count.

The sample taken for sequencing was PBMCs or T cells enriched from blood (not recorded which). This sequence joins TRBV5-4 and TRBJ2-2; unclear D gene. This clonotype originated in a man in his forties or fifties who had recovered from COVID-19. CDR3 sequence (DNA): TGTGCCAGCAGCTCTTCGGGGGAGCTGTTTTTT. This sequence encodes CASSSSGELFF.